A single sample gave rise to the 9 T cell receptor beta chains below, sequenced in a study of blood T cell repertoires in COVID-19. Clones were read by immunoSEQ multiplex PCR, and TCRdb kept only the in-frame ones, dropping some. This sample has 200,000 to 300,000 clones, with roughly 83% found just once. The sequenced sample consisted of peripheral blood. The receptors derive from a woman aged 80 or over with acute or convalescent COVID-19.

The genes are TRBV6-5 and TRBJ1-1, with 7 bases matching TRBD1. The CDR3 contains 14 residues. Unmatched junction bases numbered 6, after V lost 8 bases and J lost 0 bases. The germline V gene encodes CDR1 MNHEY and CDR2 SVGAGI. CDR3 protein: CASYGTAMNTEAFF. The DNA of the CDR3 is TGTGCCAGCTACGGGACAGCCATGAACACTGAAGCTTTCTTT.

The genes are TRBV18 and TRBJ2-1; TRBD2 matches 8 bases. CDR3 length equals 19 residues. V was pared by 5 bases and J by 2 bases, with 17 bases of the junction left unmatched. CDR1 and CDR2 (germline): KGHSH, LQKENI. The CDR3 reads CASSKQGAGGLAPYNEQFF. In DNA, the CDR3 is TGTGCCAGCTCAAAACAGGGCGCGGGGGGTTTAGCTCCCTACAATGAGCAGTTCTTC.

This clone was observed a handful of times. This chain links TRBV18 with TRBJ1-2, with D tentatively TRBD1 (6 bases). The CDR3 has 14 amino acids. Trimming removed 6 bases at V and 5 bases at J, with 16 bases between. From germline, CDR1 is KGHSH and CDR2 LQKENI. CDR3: CASSGETGMYGYTF. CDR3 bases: TGTGCCAGCTCTGGAGAAACAGGGATGTATGGCTACACCTTC.

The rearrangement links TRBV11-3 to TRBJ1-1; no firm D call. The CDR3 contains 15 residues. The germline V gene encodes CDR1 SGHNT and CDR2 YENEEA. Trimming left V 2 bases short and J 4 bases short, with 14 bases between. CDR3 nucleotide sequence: TGTGCCAGCAGCTTATCCGGCGGGTCGGGCACTGAAGCTTTCTTT. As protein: CASSLSGGSGTEAFF.

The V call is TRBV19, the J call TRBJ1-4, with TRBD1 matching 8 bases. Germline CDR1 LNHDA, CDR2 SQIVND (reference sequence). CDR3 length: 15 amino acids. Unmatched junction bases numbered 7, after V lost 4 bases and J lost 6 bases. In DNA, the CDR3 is TGTGCCAGTAGTACCCGACAGGGGTGGTATGAAAAACTGTTTTTT. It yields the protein CASSTRQGWYEKLFF.

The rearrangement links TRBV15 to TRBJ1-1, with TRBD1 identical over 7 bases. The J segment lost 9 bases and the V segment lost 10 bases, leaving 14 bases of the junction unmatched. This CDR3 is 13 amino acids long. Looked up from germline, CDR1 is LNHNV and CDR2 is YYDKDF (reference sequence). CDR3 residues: CAILGTAEDKAFF. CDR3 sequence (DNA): TGTGCCATCTTAGGGACAGCTGAGGATAAAGCTTTCTTT.

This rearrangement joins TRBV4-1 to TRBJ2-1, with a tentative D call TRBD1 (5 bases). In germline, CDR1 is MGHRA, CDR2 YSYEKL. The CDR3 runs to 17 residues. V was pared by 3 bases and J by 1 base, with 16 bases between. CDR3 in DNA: TGCGCCAGCAGCCAGCCTCCTAGGGGCTCTTCCTACAATGAGCAGTTCTTC. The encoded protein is CASSQPPRGSSYNEQFF.

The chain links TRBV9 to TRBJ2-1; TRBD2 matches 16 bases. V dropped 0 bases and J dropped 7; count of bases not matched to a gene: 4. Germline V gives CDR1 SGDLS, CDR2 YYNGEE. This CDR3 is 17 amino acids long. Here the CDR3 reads CASSVGLGLAGGNEQFF. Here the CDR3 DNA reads TGTGCCAGCAGCGTAGGGTTGGGACTAGCGGGGGGGAATGAGCAGTTCTTC.

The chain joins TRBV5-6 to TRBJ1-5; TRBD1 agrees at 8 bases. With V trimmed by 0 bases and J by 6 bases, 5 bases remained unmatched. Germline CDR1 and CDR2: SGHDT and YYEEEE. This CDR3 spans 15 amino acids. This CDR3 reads CASSLGATGGQPQHF. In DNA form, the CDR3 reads TGTGCCAGCAGCTTGGGGGCTACAGGGGGTCAGCCCCAGCATTTT.